A single sample is the source of the 14 T cell receptor beta chains below, sequenced in a study of blood T cells in healthy people across ages. Sample-barcoded 5' priming and a J-beta primer mix drove a second PCR of roughly 7 to 11 cycles. Each CDR3 protein is one row after TCRdb ran MiXCR on the 5' RACE reads. The sample has 760,000 or so distinct CDR3 sequences; around 25% are singletons. These data were likewise used in another study, on T cells of mothers and their children.

The sequenced sample was blood. The receptor set was obtained from a boy aged 5-17 years in good health.

The chain combines TRBV5-1 with TRBJ2-7; weak D call: TRBD2 (5 bases). V lost 0 bases, J lost 4 bases, and 11 bases lay in between. This CDR3 comprises 14 residues. Germline CDR1 reads SGHRS; CDR2 reads YFSETQ. In DNA form, the CDR3 reads TGCGCCAGCAGCTTGGCATACGGGGAATACGAGCAGTACTTC. It specifies CASSLAYGEYEQYF. The full variable domain, its missing parts supplied by reference TRBV5-1 and TRBJ2-7, is KAGVTQTPRYLIKTRGQQVTLSCSPISGHRSVSWYQQTPGQGLQFLFEYFSETQRNKGNFPGRFSGRQFSNSRSEMNVSTLELGDSALYLCASSLAYGEYEQYFGPGTRLTVT.

The chain recombines TRBV7-2 with TRBJ1-6; TRBD1 might be the D (6 bases). V lost 7 bases and J lost 8, with 12 bases in between. This CDR3 region has 13 residues. Germline V lookup: CDR1 SGHTA, CDR2 FQGNSA. The chain's CDR3 is CASNRGADSPLHF. The CDR3 coding sequence is TGTGCCAGCAACCGGGGGGCGGATTCACCCCTCCACTTT.

This clonotype has just a few counts. The V call is TRBV7-9, the J call TRBJ1-4, with TRBD1 identical over 7 bases. Germline loops: CDR1 SEHNR, CDR2 FQNEAQ (reference sequence). Unmatched junction bases numbered 6, after V lost 3 bases and J lost 8 bases. This CDR3 has 14 residues. DNA of the CDR3: TGTGCCAGCAGCTTGCAGGGGGGAACCGAAAAACTGTTTTTT. Translating it yields CASSLQGGTEKLFF.

This clonotype appeared a few times. The chain has TRBV29-1 and TRBJ1-1; 7 bases fit TRBD1. The CDR3 spans 12 residues. Germline V gene data show CDR1 as SQVTM and CDR2 as ANQGSEA. The J segment lost 8 bases and the V segment lost 6 bases, leaving 9 bases of the junction unmatched. Here the CDR3 DNA reads TGCAGCGTGGAGGGCGACAGGGAGGAAGCTTTCTTT. Protein sequence: CSVEGDREEAFF.

The chain uses TRBV20-1 and TRBJ2-7, with 8 bases aligning to TRBD1. CDR1 and CDR2 from the germline V gene are DFQATT and SNEGSKA (reference sequence). This CDR3 region has 13 residues. The junction had 1 base not matched to a gene; V was cut back by 1 base and J by 2 bases. CDR3: CSARGQGPYEQYF. In DNA form, the CDR3 reads TGCAGTGCTAGAGGACAGGGGCCCTACGAGCAGTACTTC.

This clonotype has a handful of counts. V and J are TRBV5-1 and TRBJ2-1; D is tentatively TRBD1 or TRBD2 (6 bases each). The V and J ends lost 4 bases and 6 bases respectively, with 20 bases between them. The CDR3 consists of 16 residues. Germline values: CDR1 SGHRS, CDR2 YFSETQ. This CDR3 is CASSNNREALGNEQFF. The CDR3 coding sequence is TGCGCCAGCAGCAACAACAGGGAGGCCCTTGGCAATGAGCAGTTCTTC.

There are a few counts of this clonotype. The rearrangement links TRBV9 to TRBJ1-2; D gene uncertain. With 3 bases removed from V and 3 bases from J, the gap between germline ends came to 18 bases. The CDR3 totals 16 residues. Germline CDR1 is SGDLS and CDR2 is YYNGEE. The CDR3 DNA is TGTGCCAGCAGCGCAGGTCCCCTCACACCTGACTATGGCTACACCTTC. As protein: CASSAGPLTPDYGYTF.

This clonotype was seen just once. The V and J genes are TRBV20-1 and TRBJ1-2; D gene ambiguous. Trimming cost V 1 base and J 11 bases, with 11 bases left between them. This CDR3 is 11 amino acids long. The germline V gene has CDR1 DFQATT and CDR2 SNEGSKA (reference sequence). The CDR3 nucleotides are TGCAGTGCTAGAGTCGAACAGAAATACACCTTC. Residues: CSARVEQKYTF.

V is TRBV24-1 and J is TRBJ2-3, with 7 bases fitting TRBD2. The CDR3 extends over 15 amino acids. Per the germline V gene, CDR1 is KGHDR and CDR2 is SFDVKD. With V trimmed by 3 bases and J by 4 bases, 6 bases remained unmatched. CDR3: CATSDDREAPDTQYF. In DNA, the CDR3 is TGTGCCACCAGTGATGACCGGGAGGCCCCAGATACGCAGTATTTT.

The rearrangement links TRBV12-3 or TRBV12-4 to TRBJ1-2; D remains ambiguous. Trimming took off 4 bases at V and 8 bases at J, with 8 bases between the two ends. The length of the CDR3 is 11 residues. This CDR3 is CASSSGSGYTF. CDR3 sequence (DNA): TGTGCCAGCAGTTCGGGTTCCGGCTACACCTTC.

The V and J genes are TRBV2 and TRBJ2-5, with 7 positions matching TRBD2. V lost 6 bases and J lost 7; bases outside the gene matches: 11. Germline CDR1 is SNHLY and CDR2 is FYNNEI. The CDR3 covers 14 residues. CDR3 DNA: TGTGCCAGCAGACCGGGACGTGGGGGGGGGACCCAGTACTTC. It codes for CASRPGRGGGTQYF.

This clonotype showed up just a few times. The J gene is TRBJ2-2, the V gene TRBV11-3; D may be TRBD1 or TRBD2 (5 bases each). V was cut by 5 bases and J by 5 bases, with 15 bases left in between. The CDR3 is made up of 15 amino acids. CDR1 is SGHNT and CDR2 is YENEEA in the germline V gene. The CDR3 nucleotides are TGTGCCAGCAGCCTCTACGGGAAGGGGACCGGGGAGCTGTTTTTT. This gives the protein CASSLYGKGTGELFF.

As for this clonotype: At one of its ends the junction is not consistent with the germline gene, which may arise from a read error. The CDR3 is CASSFGPDRDYNEQFF. DNA for the CDR3: TGTGCTAGCAGCTTTGGGCCAGACCGCGACTACAATGAGCAGTTCTTC. The rearrangement uses TRBV7-7 and TRBJ2-1, with D unclear. The germline CDR1 and CDR2 sequences are SSHAT and FNYEAQ (reference sequence). CDR3 length equals 16 residues.

This clonotype turned up a few times. This sequence joins TRBV7-2 and TRBJ1-1; TRBD1 agrees at 9 bases. V lost 4 bases to trimming and J lost 3 bases; unmatched junction nucleotides: 6. CDR1 and CDR2 from the germline V gene are SGHTA and FQGNSA. The CDR3 runs to 15 residues. In DNA, the CDR3 is TGTGCCAGCAGCTCAGGACAGGGGAGTTACACTGAAGCTTTCTTT. This encodes CASSSGQGSYTEAFF.